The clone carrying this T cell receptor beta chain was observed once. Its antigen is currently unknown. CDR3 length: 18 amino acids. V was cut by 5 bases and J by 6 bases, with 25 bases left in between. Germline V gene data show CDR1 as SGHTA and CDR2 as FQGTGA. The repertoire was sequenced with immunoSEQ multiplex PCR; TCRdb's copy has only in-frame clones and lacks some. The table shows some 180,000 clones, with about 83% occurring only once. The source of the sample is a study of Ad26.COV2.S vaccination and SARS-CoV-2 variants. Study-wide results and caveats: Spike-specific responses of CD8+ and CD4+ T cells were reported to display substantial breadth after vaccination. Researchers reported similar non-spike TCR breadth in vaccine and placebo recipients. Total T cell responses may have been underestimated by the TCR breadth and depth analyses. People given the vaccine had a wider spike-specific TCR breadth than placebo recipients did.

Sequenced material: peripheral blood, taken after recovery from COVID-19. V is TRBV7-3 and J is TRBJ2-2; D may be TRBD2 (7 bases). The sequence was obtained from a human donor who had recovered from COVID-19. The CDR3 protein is CASSPQGGGRFSAGELFF. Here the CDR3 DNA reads TGTGCCAGCAGCCCACAGGGAGGCGGGAGATTCTCGGCCGGGGAGCTGTTTTTT.